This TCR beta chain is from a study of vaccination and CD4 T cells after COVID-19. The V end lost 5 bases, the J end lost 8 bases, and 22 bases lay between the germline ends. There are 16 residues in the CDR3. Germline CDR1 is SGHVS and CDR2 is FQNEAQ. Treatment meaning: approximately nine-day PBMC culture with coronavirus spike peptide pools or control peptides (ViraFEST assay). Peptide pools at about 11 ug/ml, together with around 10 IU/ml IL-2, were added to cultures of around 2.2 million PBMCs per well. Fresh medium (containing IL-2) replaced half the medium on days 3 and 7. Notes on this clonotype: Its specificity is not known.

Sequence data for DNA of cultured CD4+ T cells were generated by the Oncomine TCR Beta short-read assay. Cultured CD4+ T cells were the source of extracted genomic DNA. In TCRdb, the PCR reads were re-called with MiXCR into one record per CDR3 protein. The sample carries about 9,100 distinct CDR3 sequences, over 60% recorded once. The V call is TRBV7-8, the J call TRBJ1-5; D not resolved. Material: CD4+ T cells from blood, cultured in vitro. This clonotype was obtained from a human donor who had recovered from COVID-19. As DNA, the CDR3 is TGTGCCAGCAGCGAGCCGAGGACGGCTGCTTTTGAGCCCCAGCATTTT. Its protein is CASSEPRTAAFEPQHF.